This section outlines one T cell receptor (beta chain) sequence together with its context. In the authors' methods: Estimation of nucleated cell counts was performed using reference gene primer amplification. TCRdb keeps only in-frame clones here, not all; method: immunoSEQ multiplex PCR. The DNA was the basis for D and trimming; V, J and clone size are from that table. This table has approximately 120,000 clones, nearly 85% appearing once. The data were taken from a study of blood T cell repertoires in COVID-19. Looking at the study overall: From the United States, Italy and Spain came samples of acute and convalescent COVID-19. The cDNA or gDNA used as material had been derived from T cells, B-cell-depleted T cells, or PBMCs.

Trimming cost V 0 bases and J 0 bases, with 9 bases left between them. Germline CDR1 and CDR2: MGHRA and YSYEKL. This CDR3 is 16 amino acids long. Specimen: peripheral blood. V and J are TRBV4-1 and TRBJ1-3; D ambiguous. The receptor's source is a woman in her forties or fifties with acute or convalescent COVID-19. Here the CDR3 reads CASSQDPAASGNTIYF. CDR3 DNA sequence: TGCGCCAGCAGCCAAGATCCGGCGGCCTCTGGAAACACCATATATTTT.